This T cell receptor beta chain was identified during a study of T cells in tuberculosis. Study background: A South African cohort included IGRA-negative adolescents, latently infected IGRA-positive adolescents and adults with active tuberculosis.

The protocol was immunoSEQ multiplex PCR, while the TCRdb copy is restricted to in-frame clones and leaves out a portion. The table includes tens of thousands of clones, 93% detected once. This CDR3 is 14 amino acids long. Trimming left V 7 bases short and J 8 bases short, with 18 bases between. The germline CDR1 and CDR2 sequences are MNHEY and SMNVEV (reference sequence). Time point denoted: new active TB diagnosis, blood taken before or within 7 days of starting treatment. V and J are TRBV27 and TRBJ2-1, with a possible D match to TRBD2 (6 bases). This specimen consisted of PBMCs, obtained at tuberculosis diagnosis. The TCR sequence derives from an adult with tuberculosis. The CDR3 DNA sequence: TGTGCCAGCAATCCCCTCGGAGGGTTGGATGAGCAGTTCTTC. Its translation: CASNPLGGLDEQFF.